Below are 8 T cell receptor beta chains sequenced from a single sample in a study of shared clonotypes between healthy human individuals. Repertoires were generated with immunoSEQ multiplex PCR, while TCRdb's copy carries only in-frame clones and drops some. Of about 2.4 million clones listed, 80% to 95% were seen once; the top ten hold approximately 0.35%. Sample: naive CD4+ T cells from PBMCs. Regarding subset: CD45RA+ positively selected. The source is a man aged 18 to 29 in good health. Some clones in this sample may be carry-over from other donors' samples.

The V gene is TRBV6-5, the J gene TRBJ1-4, with D possibly matching TRBD1 (5 bases). CDR1 is MNHEY, CDR2 SVGAGI, per germline. The CDR3 runs to 14 residues. V was cut by 6 bases and J by 6 bases, with 14 bases left in between. Here the CDR3 DNA reads TGTGCCAGCAGGAGGGACCTAGGGGATGAAAAACTGTTTTTT. It is translated as CASRRDLGDEKLFF.

The chain carries TRBV9 and TRBJ2-3; D may be TRBD1 (6 bases). The CDR3 length is 14 residues. The germline V gene encodes CDR1 SGDLS and CDR2 YYNGEE. V was cut by 1 base and J by 4 bases, with 10 bases left in between. In DNA form, the CDR3 reads TGTGCCAGCAGCGTACAGGGGAGTGCAGATACGCAGTATTTT. Residues: CASSVQGSADTQYF.

CDR3 protein: CASSLGSLVYEQFF. DNA of the CDR3: TGCGCCAGCAGCTTGGGTAGTCTCGTTTATGAGCAGTTCTTC. This sequence joins TRBV5-1 and TRBJ2-1; D is undetermined. V was clipped by 0 bases and J by 8 bases, with 12 bases between them. The CDR3 has 14 residues. The germline gives CDR1 SGHRS, CDR2 YFSETQ.

This sequence joins TRBV5-1 and TRBJ1-1; TRBD1 matches at 7 bases. There are 13 residues in the CDR3. Trimming at V came to 7 bases and at J to 4 bases, leaving 7 bases not matched to a gene. The germline CDR1 and CDR2 sequences are SGHRS and YFSETQ. In DNA, the CDR3 is TGCGCCAGCTACAGGGGAGAGGGCACTGAAGCTTTCTTT. This sequence encodes CASYRGEGTEAFF.

The rearrangement links TRBV5-1 to TRBJ1-4; TRBD1 is a possible D gene (6 bases). Germline loops: CDR1 SGHRS, CDR2 YFSETQ. The CDR3 runs 17 residues. Trimming cost V 0 bases and J 2 bases, with 14 bases left between them. DNA of the CDR3: TGCGCCAGCAGCTTGGCGAGCGACAGGCCTACTAATGAAAAACTGTTTTTT. Its protein is CASSLASDRPTNEKLFF.

The sample holds one count of this clone. This rearrangement joins TRBV19 to TRBJ1-5, with D uncertain. Germline V gene lookup returns CDR1 LNHDA and CDR2 SQIVND (reference sequence). Trimming pared 3 bases from V and 4 bases from J, leaving 4 bases between. This CDR3 has 12 amino acids. The CDR3 nucleotides read TGTGCCAGTAGTATGCAAAATCAGCCCCAGCATTTT. It encodes CASSMQNQPQHF.

As regards this clone: Other DNA sequences of this sample code for an identical CDR3. The V call is TRBV18, the J call TRBJ2-3; no clear D. V was pared by 0 bases and J by 0 bases, with 4 bases between. Looked up from germline, CDR1 is KGHSH and CDR2 is LQKENI. The CDR3 is 14 amino acids. CDR3 nucleotides: TGTGCCAGCTCACCACCGACTAGCACAGATACGCAGTATTTT. Amino acids: CASSPPTSTDTQYF.

This clone has a single count. Other DNA sequences in the same sample also yield this CDR3. This CDR3 is CASSSQGTDTQYF. The CDR3 DNA reads as TGCGCCAGCAGCTCCCAGGGTACAGATACGCAGTATTTT. The chain combines TRBV5-1 with TRBJ2-3, with D perhaps matching TRBD1 (5 bases). Deletions cut 3 bases from V and 3 bases from J, with 8 bases between. CDR3 size: 13 residues. CDR1 is SGHRS, CDR2 YFSETQ, per germline.